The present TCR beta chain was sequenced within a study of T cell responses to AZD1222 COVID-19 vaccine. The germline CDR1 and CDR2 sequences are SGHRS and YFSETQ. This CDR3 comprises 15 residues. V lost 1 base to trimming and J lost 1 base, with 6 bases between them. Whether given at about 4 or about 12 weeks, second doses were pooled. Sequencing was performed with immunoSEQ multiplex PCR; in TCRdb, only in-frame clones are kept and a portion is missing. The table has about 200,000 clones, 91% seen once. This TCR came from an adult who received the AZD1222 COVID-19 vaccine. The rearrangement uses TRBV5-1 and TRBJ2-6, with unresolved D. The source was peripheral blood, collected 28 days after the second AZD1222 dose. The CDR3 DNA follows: TGCGCCAGCAGCTTGACGCGGTCTGGGGCCAACGTCCTGACTTTC. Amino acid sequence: CASSLTRSGANVLTF.